Each of the 25 T cell receptor beta chains below was sequenced from the same sample in a study of T cells in localized non-small cell lung cancer. Produced via immunoSEQ multiplex PCR; TCRdb's table is partial and in-frame only. The top ten clones hold under 3% of a sample with 25,000 to 35,000 clones, 70% to 90% of them seen once. The sequencing used peripheral blood, collected before any cancer treatment. Source of these receptors: a female donor older than 55 with stage I lung adenocarcinoma.

V gene TRBV7-9 combines with J gene TRBJ2-3; D is uncertain. Germline V lookup: CDR1 SEHNR, CDR2 FQNEAQ (reference sequence). The V and J ends lost 5 bases and 0 bases respectively, with 3 bases between them. The CDR3 has 12 amino acids. The DNA for the CDR3 is TGTGCCAGCAGCGTAAGCACAGATACGCAGTATTTT. Residues: CASSVSTDTQYF.

The chain is built from TRBV5-4 and TRBJ2-5; D remains ambiguous. CDR3 length: 15 amino acids. Germline V lookup: CDR1 SGHNT, CDR2 YYREEE (reference sequence). Between the trimmed V and J ends, which lost 2 bases and 1 base, there was a span of 12 bases. The CDR3 nucleotides are TGTGCCAGCAGCTTCCTCGCGGCAGCCCAAGAGACCCAGTACTTC. Protein: CASSFLAAAQETQYF.

This chain connects TRBV28 to TRBJ1-5, with a weak D call TRBD1 (5 bases). The CDR3 is 15 amino acids. Trimming removed 7 bases at V and 0 bases at J, with 13 bases between. Germline V gene sequence: CDR1 MDHEN, CDR2 SYDVKM. The CDR3 DNA follows: TGTGCCAGCAACCTCGGGGCTGTTAGCAATCAGCCCCAGCATTTT. Residues: CASNLGAVSNQPQHF.

This clone has more than one count but fewer than ten. CDR3 sequence: CASRSLTGRTLGETQYF. The CDR3 bases are TGTGCCAGCAGATCATTGACAGGGCGGACCTTGGGAGAGACCCAGTACTTC. V and J are TRBV7-9 and TRBJ2-5, with TRBD1 matching over 7 bases. J was trimmed by 4 bases and V by 6 bases; bases with no gene match: 17. This CDR3 contains 17 residues. Germline V gives CDR1 SEHNR, CDR2 FQNEAQ (reference sequence).

A single count supports this clone. This rearrangement joins TRBV6-5 to TRBJ2-3, with unresolved D. The CDR3 extends over 14 amino acids. Trimming took 7 bases from V and 0 from J, leaving 11 bases between them. Germline V gene sequence: CDR1 MNHEY, CDR2 SVGAGI. Here the CDR3 DNA reads TGTGCCAGCACACCCCCCCAGAGCACAGATACGCAGTATTTT. It specifies CASTPPQSTDTQYF.

This clone was observed a few times. V and J are TRBV5-6 and TRBJ1-5; TRBD1 might be the D (6 bases). Germline loops: CDR1 SGHDT, CDR2 YYEEEE. V was pared by 0 bases and J by 6 bases, with 16 bases between. The CDR3 contains 16 residues. The CDR3 here is CASSLGGTGLGQPQHF. The DNA for the CDR3 is TGTGCCAGCAGCTTGGGCGGCACAGGGCTGGGTCAGCCCCAGCATTTT.

The rearrangement joins TRBV6-5 to TRBJ1-2, with D unclear. The CDR3 has 14 amino acids. CDR1 MNHEY and CDR2 SVGAGI come from the germline V gene. Trimming shortened V by 0 bases and J by 4 bases, and 9 bases separated the two germline ends. Here the CDR3 reads CASSYSQAPYGYTF. The DNA for the CDR3 is TGTGCCAGCAGTTACTCGCAGGCCCCCTATGGCTACACCTTC.

J is TRBJ1-2 and V is TRBV27; D is uncertain. Germline V gives CDR1 MNHEY, CDR2 SMNVEV (reference sequence). CDR3 length equals 15 residues. The V end was cut by 5 bases, the J end by 5 bases, with 18 bases between. The CDR3 nucleotides are TGTGCCAGCAGTCCACGTGCAGCCGGCCCATATGGCTACACCTTC. Translated: CASSPRAAGPYGYTF.

The chain recombines TRBV7-2 with TRBJ1-1; 7 positions match TRBD1. V was clipped by 7 bases and J by 5 bases; unmatched bases: 13. Germline V gene sequence: CDR1 SGHTA, CDR2 FQGNSA. The CDR3 extends over 15 amino acids. The CDR3, as DNA: TGTGCCAGCATCTTCCTCCCCCAGGGGGAGACTGAAGCTTTCTTT. Residues: CASIFLPQGETEAFF.

Only a few counts were recorded for this clone. This rearrangement joins TRBV19 to TRBJ2-2; D gene unclear. The CDR3 is 13 residues long. Trimming removed 5 bases from V and 7 bases from J, with 11 bases in between. Germline lookup yields CDR1 LNHDA and CDR2 SQIVND (reference sequence). This chain's CDR3 is CASSFGQNGELFF. CDR3 coding DNA: TGTGCCAGTAGTTTCGGGCAGAACGGGGAGCTGTTTTTT.

This clone was seen a single time. The chain recombines TRBV18 with TRBJ1-1, with 7 nucleotides matching TRBD1. The CDR3 totals 17 residues. The germline V gene has CDR1 KGHSH and CDR2 LQKENI. The J segment lost 1 base and the V segment lost 2 bases, leaving 10 bases of the junction unmatched. The CDR3 region is CASSPFTGDVANTEAFF. CDR3 DNA: TGTGCCAGCTCACCATTTACAGGGGACGTAGCGAACACTGAAGCTTTCTTT. Full variable domain (outside the CDR3, taken from reference TRBV18 and TRBJ1-1): NAGVMQNPRHLVRRRGQEARLRCSPMKGHSHVYWYRQLPEEGLKFMVYLQKENIIDESGMPKERFSAEFPKEGPSILRIQQVVRGDSAAYFCASSPFTGDVANTEAFFGQGTRLTVV.

The V and J genes are TRBV21-1 and TRBJ2-7; the D call TRBD2 from the table was never checked on the DNA. TRBV21-1 has pseudogene status. This CDR3 spans 16 amino acids. CDR3 bases: TGTGCCAGCAGCAAAGTGGAGGGAGGGAAACCCTACGAGCAGTACTTC. This encodes CASSKVEGGKPYEQYF.

The rearrangement links TRBV7-8 to TRBJ2-7; 10 nucleotides align to TRBD1. V lost 7 bases and J lost 6; bases outside the gene matches: 9. This CDR3 spans 14 amino acids. The germline V gene has CDR1 SGHVS and CDR2 FQNEAQ. This CDR3 reads CASTLTGGLGEQYF. CDR3 in DNA: TGTGCCAGCACCCTGACAGGGGGCTTGGGCGAGCAGTACTTC. The full variable domain, rest sourced from reference TRBV7-8 and TRBJ2-7, is GAGVSQSPRYKVAKRGQDVALRCDPISGHVSLFWYQQALGQGPEFLTYFQNEAQLDKSGLPSDRFFAERPEGSVSTLKIQRTQQEDSAVYLCASTLTGGLGEQYFGPGTRLTVT.

This chain uses TRBV10-3 with TRBJ2-1; perhaps TRBD1 as D (5 bases). Trimming left V 4 bases short and J 8 bases short, with 15 bases between. The CDR3 length is 14 residues. Germline lookup yields CDR1 ENHRY and CDR2 SYGVKD. The CDR3 region is CAISVAGPFDEQFF. The DNA for the CDR3 is TGTGCCATCAGTGTCGCAGGGCCCTTTGATGAGCAGTTCTTC.

The V and J genes are TRBV20-1 and TRBJ1-2; D is ambiguous. The CDR3 is 10 amino acids. CDR1 is DFQATT and CDR2 is SNEGSKA in the germline V gene (reference sequence). V dropped 4 bases and J dropped 4 bases, with 4 bases sitting between them. The CDR3 DNA follows: TGCAGTGCTAATGGCTATGGCTACACCTTC. This sequence encodes CSANGYGYTF.

The chain employs TRBV7-3 and TRBJ1-1; 7 bases match TRBD1. After removal of 5 bases from V and 5 bases from J, the junction contained 5 bases not matched to a gene. The CDR3 contains 13 residues. Germline CDR1 is SGHTA and CDR2 is FQGTGA. CDR3 nucleotides: TGTGCCAGCAGCAAGACAGGGCGGACTGAAGCTTTCTTT. As protein: CASSKTGRTEAFF. Filled out from reference TRBV7-3 and TRBJ1-1, the complete variable domain reads GAGVSQTPSNKVTEKGKYVELRCDPISGHTALYWYRQSLGQGPEFLIYFQGTGAADDSGLPNDRFFAVRPEGSVSTLKIQRTERGDSAVYLCASSKTGRTEAFFGQGTRLTVV.

This clone occurred once. The V and J genes are TRBV7-2 and TRBJ2-1, with D possibly TRBD2 on 5 matching bases. CDR1 is SGHTA and CDR2 is FQGNSA in the germline V gene. The CDR3 runs to 16 residues. Trimming stripped 5 bases from V and 4 bases from J, with 18 bases between. CDR3 in amino acids: CASSSRRGAPYNEQFF. Here the CDR3 DNA reads TGTGCCAGCAGCAGTAGACGGGGTGCCCCATACAATGAGCAGTTCTTC.

This chain connects TRBV27 to TRBJ2-2, with D uncertain. Germline V CDR1 and CDR2: MNHEY, SMNVEV (reference sequence). V was shortened by 5 bases and J by 3 bases, with 7 bases between the two germline ends. This CDR3 has 13 residues. The CDR3 here is CASSVFYTGELFF. CDR3 coding DNA: TGTGCCAGCAGTGTCTTTTACACCGGGGAGCTGTTTTTT.

The chain uses TRBV7-8 and TRBJ2-2; the D gene is possibly TRBD1 (5 bases). Trimming pared 5 bases from V and 1 base from J, leaving 14 bases between. The CDR3 runs 16 residues. Germline CDR1 and CDR2: SGHVS and FQNEAQ. CDR3 sequence: CASSLLGVENTGELFF. CDR3 coding DNA: TGTGCCAGCAGCCTGCTAGGGGTTGAGAACACCGGGGAGCTGTTTTTT.

V gene TRBV7-2 combines with J gene TRBJ1-4; no firm D call. Trimming stripped 2 bases from V and 4 bases from J, with 11 bases between. CDR1 and CDR2 from the germline V gene are SGHTA and FQGNSA. The CDR3 consists of 15 residues. CDR3 loop: CASSLTLGFNEKLFF. CDR3 nucleotides: TGTGCCAGCAGCTTAACACTCGGCTTTAATGAAAAACTGTTTTTT.

V and J are TRBV18 and TRBJ1-1; D is undetermined. The V gene lost 5 bases and the J gene lost 3 bases, with 13 bases spanning the gap. CDR3 length: 14 residues. In germline, CDR1 is KGHSH, CDR2 LQKENI. CDR3 coding DNA: TGTGCCAGCTCAGAACTCGGCCGGGACACTGAAGCTTTCTTT. It encodes CASSELGRDTEAFF.

This clone appeared a few times. The CDR3: CASNGDRDNGYTF. CDR3 DNA sequence: TGTGCCAGCAATGGGGACAGGGATAATGGCTACACCTTC. V usage is TRBV7-9 and J usage is TRBJ1-2; TRBD1 agrees at 9 bases. With V trimmed by 7 bases and J by 6 bases, 6 bases remained unmatched. CDR1 SEHNR and CDR2 FQNEAQ come from the germline V gene (reference sequence). The CDR3 is 13 amino acids.

The chain joins TRBV9 to TRBJ2-2; no firm D call. The CDR3 extends over 16 amino acids. Germline CDR1 is SGDLS and CDR2 is YYNGEE. V lost 0 bases and J lost 2, with 11 bases in between. CDR3 in DNA: TGTGCCAGCAGCGTAGCCCTCTGGTCTAACACCGGGGAGCTGTTTTTT. Its translation: CASSVALWSNTGELFF.

The rearrangement joins TRBV30 to TRBJ1-5, with D possibly matching TRBD1 (5 bases). The V and J ends lost 0 bases and 4 bases respectively, with 13 bases between them. The CDR3 spans 15 residues. From germline, CDR1 is GTSNPN and CDR2 SVGIG (reference sequence). The CDR3 reads CAWSVLEGANQPQHF. The CDR3 region has the DNA TGTGCCTGGAGTGTACTTGAAGGGGCGAATCAGCCCCAGCATTTT.

This sequence joins TRBV4-3 and TRBJ1-3; D is possibly TRBD1 (6 bases). The CDR3 length is 14 residues. Deletions cut 2 bases from V and 8 bases from J, with 13 bases between. Germline CDR1 reads LGHNA; CDR2 reads YSLEER. CDR3 protein: CASSQSTQGYTIYF. The CDR3 coding sequence is TGCGCCAGCAGCCAATCCACACAGGGTTACACCATATATTTT.